This TCR beta chain comes out of a study of blood T cell repertoires in COVID-19. The overall study: There were acute and convalescent COVID-19 samples, and they came from the United States, Italy and Spain. The analysed material was cDNA or gDNA that came from T cells, B-cell-depleted T cells, or PBMCs.

The CDR3 contains 15 residues. V shed 5 bases and J shed 3 bases, with 17 bases lying between them. Germline V gene sequence: CDR1 SGHVS, CDR2 FNYEAQ. Authors' methods: Reference gene primer amplification gave estimated nucleated cell counts. The data were produced by immunoSEQ multiplex PCR, yet TCRdb's version contains in-frame clones alone and is incomplete. V and J calls and clone size are given by that table; D and trimming were obtained from the DNA. The sample has over 55,000 clones, around 83% seen once; the top ten hold roughly 5.3%. The rearrangement uses TRBV7-6 and TRBJ2-7; TRBD1 is a possible D gene (7 bases). Material for sequencing was peripheral blood. The source is a man aged 45-65 years with active COVID-19. The CDR3 sequence: CASSLSEGASYEQYF. CDR3 nucleotide sequence: TGTGCCAGCAGCCTATCGGAGGGGGCTAGCTACGAGCAGTACTTC. The variable domain in full, completed from reference TRBV7-6 and TRBJ2-7, reads GAGVSQSPRYKVTKRGQDVALRCDPISGHVSLYWYRQALGQGPEFLTYFNYEAQQDKSGLPNDRFSAERPEGSISTLTIQRTEQRDSAMYRCASSLSEGASYEQYFGPGTRLTVT.